Shown below are 14 T cell receptor beta chains from a single sample sequenced in a study of T cell clonality in common variable immunodeficiency. Regarding the study as a whole: Fewer deletions and N-nucleotide insertions were reportedly seen in common variable immunodeficiency TCR beta sequences.

Sequencing used immunoSEQ multiplex PCR; TCRdb keeps in-frame clones, though not all of them. The specimen has approximately 38,000 clones, none found just once. No cognate antigen is known for these TCRs. Sequencing was done on a sample of peripheral blood mononuclear cells. These receptors originate from a human donor with common variable immunodeficiency.

On this clone: Read data end 3 residues before the CDR3 end; the end is taken from the germline J gene. The gene calls are TRBV30 and TRBJ1-6, with D perhaps TRBD1 (6 bases). The CDR3 has 15 amino acids. The V end was cut by 0 bases, the J end by 6 bases, with 12 bases between. Germline lookup yields CDR1 GTSNPN and CDR2 SVGIG (reference sequence). The sequenced part of the CDR3 DNA is TGTGCCTGGAGTGTACCCGGAGGGGGTAATTCACCC. Translation gives CAWSVPGGGNSP. The whole CDR3 region reads CAWSVPGGGNSPLHF.

At least ten counts were recorded for this clone. The CDR3 end is not reached by the read, which stops 3 residues before it; the germline J gene fills it in. The rearrangement uses TRBV7-9 and TRBJ2-2, with D perhaps TRBD2 (6 bases). The V end was cut by 3 bases, the J end by 7 bases, with 12 bases between. CDR1 is SEHNR and CDR2 is FQNEAQ in the germline V gene (reference sequence). The CDR3 is 14 amino acids. CDR3 DNA (partial): TGTGCCAGCAGCTTGGCGACTAGGGGCGGGGAG. Amino acids: CASSLATRGGE. The complete CDR3 protein is CASSLATRGGELFF. Complete variable domain (other parts from reference TRBV7-9 and TRBJ2-2): DTGVSQNPRHKITKRGQNVTFRCDPISEHNRLYWYRQTLGQGPEFLTYFQNEAQLEKSRLLSDRFSAERPKGSFSTLEIQRTEQGDSAMYLCASSLATRGGELFFGEGSRLTVL.

As regards this clone: The read gets to within 3 residues of the CDR3 end, and the germline J gene fills in the rest. This sequence joins TRBV20-1 and TRBJ2-7, with D possibly matching TRBD2 (6 bases). V lost 4 bases, J lost 3 bases, and 10 bases lay in between. The V gene's germline CDR1 is DFQATT and CDR2 SNEGSKA (reference sequence). This CDR3 is 12 amino acids long. The CDR3 bases that were read are TGCAGTGCTATGCGGGATAACTACGAG. Protein sequence: CSAMRDNYE. The entire CDR3 is CSAMRDNYEQYF.

This clone has ten or more counts. Coverage ceases 3 residues before the CDR3 finishes, and the germline J gene fills in the end. This chain uses TRBV2 with TRBJ2-1; 7 nucleotides match TRBD1. With V trimmed by 10 bases and J by 6 bases, 3 bases remained unmatched. Per germline, CDR1 SNHLY and CDR2 FYNNEI. There are 11 residues in the CDR3. CDR3 sequence: CATQGVNEQFF. The DNA read from the CDR3 is TGTGCCACCCAGGGGGTCAATGAG.

On this clone itself: An end of the junction differs from the germline gene, which may be a read error. Read data end 3 residues before the CDR3 end; the end is taken from the germline J gene. J is TRBJ2-5 and V is TRBV7-2, with a weak D call TRBD2 (5 bases). Looked up from germline, CDR1 is SGHTA and CDR2 is FQGNSA. This CDR3 comprises 12 residues. CDR3 in amino acids: CASSVARETQYF. The CDR3 bases that were read are TGTGCCAGCAGCGTAGCGCGAGAGACC.

As concerns this clone: Compared with germline, one end of the junction differs, possibly owing to a read error. Read data end 3 residues before the CDR3 end; the end is taken from the germline J gene. This chain uses TRBV19 with TRBJ2-2, with 10 bases identical to TRBD2. The germline V gene encodes CDR1 LNHDA and CDR2 SQIVND (reference sequence). CDR3 size: 16 residues. CDR3 region: CASVWTSGLLTGGLFF. The sequenced CDR3 bases are TGTGCCAGTGTTTGGACTAGCGGATTATTAACCGGGGGG. The variable domain in full, completed from reference TRBV19 and TRBJ2-2, reads DGGITQSPKYLFRKEGQNVTLSCEQNLNHDAMYWYRQDPGQGLRLIYYSQIVNDFQKGDIAEGYSVSREKKESFPLTVTSAQKNPTAFYLCASVWTSGLLTGGLFFGEGSRLTVL.

A remark on this clone: The read ends 3 residues shy of where the CDR3 ends; the end is completed using the germline J gene. The J gene is TRBJ2-7, the V gene TRBV11-2; tentative D call: TRBD1 (5 bases). The V gene lost 3 bases and the J gene lost 6 bases, with 18 bases spanning the gap. Germline V lookup: CDR1 SGHAT, CDR2 FQNNGV. This CDR3 comprises 15 residues. CDR3 in amino acids: CASSFQVGRTPEQYF. The sequenced part of the CDR3 DNA is TGTGCCAGCAGCTTTCAGGTAGGACGGACACCCGAG.

Comments on this clone: The CDR3 end lies 3 residues beyond the end of the read and is filled in from the germline J gene. The chain recombines TRBV7-8 with TRBJ1-1; unclear D gene. Per germline, CDR1 SGHVS and CDR2 FQNEAQ. This CDR3 has 13 residues. CDR3 DNA (partial): TGTGCCAGCAGCTTTGCCGGGGAGACCGGG. Encoded protein: CASSFAGETG. In full, the CDR3 is CASSFAGETGAFF.

For this clone: The CDR3 goes on 3 residues after the read ends, and that part is filled in from the germline J gene. V usage is TRBV18 and J usage is TRBJ2-3; 15 bases are shared with TRBD2. There are 19 residues in the CDR3. With 3 bases clipped from V and 0 bases from J, the junction kept 7 bases outside the gene matches. CDR1 and CDR2 from the germline V gene are KGHSH and LQKENI. The covered CDR3 bases are TGTGCCAGCTCACCGGGACTAGCGGGGGGCTTTATTAGCACAGATACG. Amino acids: CASSPGLAGGFISTDT. The whole CDR3 sequence reads CASSPGLAGGFISTDTQYF.

There are many counts of this clone. The CDR3 extends 3 residues past the end of the read, so its final part is completed from the germline J gene. The chain recombines TRBV11-2 with TRBJ1-5; unclear D gene. V was clipped by 1 base and J by 6 bases, with 7 bases between them. The germline CDR1 and CDR2 sequences are SGHAT and FQNNGV. The CDR3 contains 13 residues. The chain's CDR3 is CASSLGMAQPQHF. CDR3 bases read: TGTGCCAGCAGCTTAGGAATGGCTCAGCCC.

This clone was counted many times. Coverage ceases 3 residues before the CDR3 finishes, and the germline J gene fills in the end. The rearrangement links TRBV7-9 to TRBJ1-1; D unresolved. The CDR3 runs to 13 residues. CDR1 and CDR2 from the germline V gene are SEHNR and FQNEAQ (reference sequence). The CDR3 reads CASSFAAAWEAFF. The sequenced CDR3 bases are TGTGCCAGCAGCTTCGCGGCGGCGTGGGAA.

This clone was detected ten times or more. The read ends 3 residues before the CDR3 terminus; that terminus is restored from the germline J gene. This chain connects TRBV7-2 to TRBJ1-2, with 7 nucleotides matching TRBD1. V lost 6 bases, J lost 3 bases, and 7 bases stayed unmatched. The CDR3 runs 14 residues. Per germline, CDR1 SGHTA and CDR2 FQGNSA. The chain's CDR3 is CASSRGQTHYGYTF. The part of the CDR3 DNA that was read is TGTGCCAGCAGTCGGGGACAGACACACTATGGC. The variable domain in full, with the rest retrieved from reference TRBV7-2 and TRBJ1-2, is GAGVSQSPSNKVTEKGKDVELRCDPISGHTALYWYRQSLGQGLEFLIYFQGNSAPDKSGLPSDRFSAERTGGSVSTLTIQRTQQEDSAVYLCASSRGQTHYGYTFGSGTRLTVV.

At least ten counts were recorded for this clone. The read falls 3 residues short of the CDR3 end, and the missing part is taken from the germline J gene. The chain combines TRBV29-1 with TRBJ2-1; TRBD2 matches at 8 bases. With 5 bases clipped from V and 6 bases from J, the junction kept 9 bases outside the gene matches. This CDR3 is 14 amino acids long. The germline gives CDR1 SQVTM, CDR2 ANQGSEA. Incomplete CDR3 DNA: TGCAGCGTTAATCCGGGACTAGGGTCCAATGAG. The encoded protein is CSVNPGLGSNE. The whole CDR3 sequence is CSVNPGLGSNEQFF.

This clone was recorded many times. The CDR3 end is not reached by the read, which stops 3 residues before it; the germline J gene fills it in. This rearrangement joins TRBV19 to TRBJ2-7; 12 bases agree with TRBD2. CDR1 and CDR2 from the germline V gene are LNHDA and SQIVND (reference sequence). The CDR3 runs to 14 residues. V trimming: 6 bases; J trimming: 3 bases; junction bases outside the gene matches: 3. The covered CDR3 bases are TGTGCCAGTAGCCAACTAGCGGGAGGCTACGAG. This translates into CASSQLAGGYE. The whole CDR3 region reads CASSQLAGGYEQYF.